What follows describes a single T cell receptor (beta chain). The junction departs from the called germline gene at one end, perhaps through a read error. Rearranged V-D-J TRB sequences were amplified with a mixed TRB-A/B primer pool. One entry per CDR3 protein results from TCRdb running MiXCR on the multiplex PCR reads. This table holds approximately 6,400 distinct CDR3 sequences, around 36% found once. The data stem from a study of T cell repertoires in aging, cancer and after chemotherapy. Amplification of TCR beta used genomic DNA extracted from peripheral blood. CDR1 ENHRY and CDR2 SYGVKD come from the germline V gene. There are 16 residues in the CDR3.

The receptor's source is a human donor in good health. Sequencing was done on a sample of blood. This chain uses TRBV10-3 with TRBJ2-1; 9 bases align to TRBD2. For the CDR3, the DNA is TGTGCCAGCAGTTACGGGCGTCTAGCGGGACTCAATGAGCAGTTCTTC. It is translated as CASSYGRLAGLNEQFF.